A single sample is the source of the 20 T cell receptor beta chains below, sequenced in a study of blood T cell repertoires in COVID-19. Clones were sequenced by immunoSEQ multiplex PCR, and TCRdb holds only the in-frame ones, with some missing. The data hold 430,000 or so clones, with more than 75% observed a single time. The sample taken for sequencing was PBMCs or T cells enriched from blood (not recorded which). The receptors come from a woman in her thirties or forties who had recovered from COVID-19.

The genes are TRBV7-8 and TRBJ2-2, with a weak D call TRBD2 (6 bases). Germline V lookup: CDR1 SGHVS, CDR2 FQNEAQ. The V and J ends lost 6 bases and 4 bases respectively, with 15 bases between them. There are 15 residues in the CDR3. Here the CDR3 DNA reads TGTGCCAGCAGTTACCCGGGAGTCAGCACCGGGGAGCTGTTTTTT. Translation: CASSYPGVSTGELFF.

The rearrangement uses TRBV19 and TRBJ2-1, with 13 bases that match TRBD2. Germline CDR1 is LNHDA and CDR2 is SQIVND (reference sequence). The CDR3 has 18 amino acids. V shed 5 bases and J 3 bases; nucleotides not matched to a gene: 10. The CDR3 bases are TGTGCCAGTAGTCCACTAGGGACTAGCGGGAATCTCTACAATGAGCAGTTCTTC. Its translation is CASSPLGTSGNLYNEQFF.

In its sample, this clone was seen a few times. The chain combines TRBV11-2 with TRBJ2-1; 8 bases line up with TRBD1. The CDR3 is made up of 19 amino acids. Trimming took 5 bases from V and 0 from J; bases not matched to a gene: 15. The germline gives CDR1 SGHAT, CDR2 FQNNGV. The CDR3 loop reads CASSPRTGIGLISYNEQFF. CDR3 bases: TGTGCCAGCAGCCCCAGGACAGGGATCGGGCTTATCTCCTACAATGAGCAGTTCTTC. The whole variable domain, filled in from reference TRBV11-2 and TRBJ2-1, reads EAGVAQSPRYKIIEKRQSVAFWCNPISGHATLYWYQQILGQGPKLLIQFQNNGVVDDSQLPKDRFSAERLKGVDSTLKIQPAKLEDSAVYLCASSPRTGIGLISYNEQFFGPGTRLTVL.

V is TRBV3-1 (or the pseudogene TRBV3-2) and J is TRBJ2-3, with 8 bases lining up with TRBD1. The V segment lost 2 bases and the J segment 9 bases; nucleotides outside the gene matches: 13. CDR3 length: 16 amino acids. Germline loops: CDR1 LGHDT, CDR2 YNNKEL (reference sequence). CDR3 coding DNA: TGTGCCAGCAGCCAAAACCAGGGGGCCTTCTCGGAGACGCAGTATTTT. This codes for CASSQNQGAFSETQYF.

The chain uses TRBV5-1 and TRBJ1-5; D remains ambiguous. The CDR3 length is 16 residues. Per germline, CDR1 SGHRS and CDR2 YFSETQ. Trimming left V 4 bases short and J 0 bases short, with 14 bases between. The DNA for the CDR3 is TGCGCCAGCAGCCCCCAAGGGAGGGATAGCAATCAGCCCCAGCATTTT. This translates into CASSPQGRDSNQPQHF.

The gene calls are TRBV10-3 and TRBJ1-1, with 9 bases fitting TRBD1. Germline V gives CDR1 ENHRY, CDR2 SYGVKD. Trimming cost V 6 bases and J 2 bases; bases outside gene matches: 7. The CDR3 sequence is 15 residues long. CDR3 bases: TGTGCCATCAGGGGGACAGGGTATAGCAACACTGAAGCTTTCTTT. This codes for CAIRGTGYSNTEAFF.

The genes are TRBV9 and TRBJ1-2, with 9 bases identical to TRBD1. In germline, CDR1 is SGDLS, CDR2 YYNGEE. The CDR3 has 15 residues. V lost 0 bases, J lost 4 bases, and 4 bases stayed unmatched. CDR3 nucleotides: TGTGCCAGCAGCGTAGGTGGACAGGGGCGCTATGGCTACACCTTC. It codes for CASSVGGQGRYGYTF. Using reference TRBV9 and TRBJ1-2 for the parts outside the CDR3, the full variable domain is DSGVTQTPKHLITATGQRVTLRCSPRSGDLSVYWYQQSLDQGLQFLIQYYNGEERAKGNILERFSAQQFPDLHSELNLSSLELGDSALYFCASSVGGQGRYGYTFGSGTRLTVV.

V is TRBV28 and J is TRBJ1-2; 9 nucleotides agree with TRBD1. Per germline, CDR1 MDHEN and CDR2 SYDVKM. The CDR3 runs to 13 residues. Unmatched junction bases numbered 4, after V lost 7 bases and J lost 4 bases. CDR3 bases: TGTGCCAGCAATCAACAGGGGGCCTATGGCTACACCTTC. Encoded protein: CASNQQGAYGYTF.

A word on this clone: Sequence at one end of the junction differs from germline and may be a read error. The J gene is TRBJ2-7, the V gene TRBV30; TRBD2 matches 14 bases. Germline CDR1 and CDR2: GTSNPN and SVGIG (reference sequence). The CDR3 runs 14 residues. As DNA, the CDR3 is TGTGCCTGGAGTGTACTTTTTGATGGACTAGCGGGAGGCTTC. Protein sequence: CAWSVLFDGLAGGF.

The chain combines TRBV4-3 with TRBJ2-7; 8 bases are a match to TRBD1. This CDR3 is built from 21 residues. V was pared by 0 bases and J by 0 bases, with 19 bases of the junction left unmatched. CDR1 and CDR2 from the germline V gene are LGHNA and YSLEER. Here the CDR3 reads CASSQEVPRDRQSRSSYEQYF. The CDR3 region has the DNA TGCGCCAGCAGCCAAGAAGTCCCACGGGACAGGCAATCCCGCAGCTCCTACGAGCAGTACTTC.

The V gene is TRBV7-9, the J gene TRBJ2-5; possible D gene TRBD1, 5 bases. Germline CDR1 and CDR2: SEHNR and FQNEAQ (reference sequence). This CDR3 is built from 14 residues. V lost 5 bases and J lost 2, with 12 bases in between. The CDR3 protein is CASSRDQGQETQYF. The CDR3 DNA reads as TGTGCCAGCAGCCGAGACCAGGGACAAGAGACCCAGTACTTC.

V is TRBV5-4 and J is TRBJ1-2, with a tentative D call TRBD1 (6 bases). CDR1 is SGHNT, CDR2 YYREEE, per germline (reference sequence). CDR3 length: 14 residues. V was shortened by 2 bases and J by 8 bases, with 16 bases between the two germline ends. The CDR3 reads CASSLGAQGTGYTF. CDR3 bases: TGTGCCAGCAGCTTAGGGGCACAGGGTACCGGCTACACCTTC.

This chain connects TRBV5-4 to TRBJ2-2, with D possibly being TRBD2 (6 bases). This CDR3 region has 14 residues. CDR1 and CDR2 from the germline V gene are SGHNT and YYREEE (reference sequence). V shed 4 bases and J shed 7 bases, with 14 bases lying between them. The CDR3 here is CASSTTLAVGELFF. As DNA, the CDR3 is TGTGCCAGCAGCACCACTTTAGCGGTCGGGGAGCTGTTTTTT.

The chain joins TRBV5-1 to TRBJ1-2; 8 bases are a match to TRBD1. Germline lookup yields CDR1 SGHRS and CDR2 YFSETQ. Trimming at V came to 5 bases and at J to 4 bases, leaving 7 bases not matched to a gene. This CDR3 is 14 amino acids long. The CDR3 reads CASRQGQDPYGYTF. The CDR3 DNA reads TGCGCCAGCAGACAGGGACAGGACCCCTATGGCTACACCTTC. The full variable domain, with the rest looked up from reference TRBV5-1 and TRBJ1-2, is KAGVTQTPRYLIKTRGQQVTLSCSPISGHRSVSWYQQTPGQGLQFLFEYFSETQRNKGNFPGRFSGRQFSNSRSEMNVSTLELGDSALYLCASRQGQDPYGYTFGSGTRLTVV.

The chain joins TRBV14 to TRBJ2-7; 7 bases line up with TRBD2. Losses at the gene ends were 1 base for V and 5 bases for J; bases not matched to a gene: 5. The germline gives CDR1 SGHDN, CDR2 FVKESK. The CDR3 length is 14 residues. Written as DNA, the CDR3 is TGTGCCAGCAGCCAAGGGGAGGGCCAGGACGAGCAGTACTTC. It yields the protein CASSQGEGQDEQYF.

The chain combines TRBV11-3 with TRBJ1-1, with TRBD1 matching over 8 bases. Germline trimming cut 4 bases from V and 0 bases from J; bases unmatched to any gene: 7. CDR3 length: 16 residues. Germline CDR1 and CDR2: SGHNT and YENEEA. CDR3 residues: CASSSKTGVMNTEAFF. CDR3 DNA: TGTGCCAGCAGCTCCAAGACAGGGGTCATGAACACTGAAGCTTTCTTT.

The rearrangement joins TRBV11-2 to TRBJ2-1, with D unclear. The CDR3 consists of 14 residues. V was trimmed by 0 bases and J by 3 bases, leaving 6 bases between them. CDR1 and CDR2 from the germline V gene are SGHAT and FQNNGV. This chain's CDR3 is CASSLDAGYNEQFF. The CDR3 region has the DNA TGTGCCAGCAGCTTAGATGCAGGCTACAATGAGCAGTTCTTC.

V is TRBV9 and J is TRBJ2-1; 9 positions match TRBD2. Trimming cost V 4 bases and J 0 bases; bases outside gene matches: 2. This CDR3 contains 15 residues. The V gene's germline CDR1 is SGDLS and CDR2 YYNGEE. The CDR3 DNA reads TGTGCCAGCAGCAATAGCGGGAGCTCCTACAATGAGCAGTTCTTC. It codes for CASSNSGSSYNEQFF.

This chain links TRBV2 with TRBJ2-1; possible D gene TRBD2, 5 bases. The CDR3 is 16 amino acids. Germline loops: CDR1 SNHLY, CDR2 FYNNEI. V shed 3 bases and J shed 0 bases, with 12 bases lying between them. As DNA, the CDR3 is TGTGCCAGCAGTGATGGACTTTCAACCTCCTACAATGAGCAGTTCTTC. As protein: CASSDGLSTSYNEQFF.

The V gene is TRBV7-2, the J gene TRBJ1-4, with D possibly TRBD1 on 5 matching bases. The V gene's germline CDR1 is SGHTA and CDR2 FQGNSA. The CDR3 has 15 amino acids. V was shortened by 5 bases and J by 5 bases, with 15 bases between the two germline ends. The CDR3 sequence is CASSHGPGANEKLFF. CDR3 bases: TGTGCCAGCAGCCACGGGCCTGGGGCCAATGAAAAACTGTTTTTT.